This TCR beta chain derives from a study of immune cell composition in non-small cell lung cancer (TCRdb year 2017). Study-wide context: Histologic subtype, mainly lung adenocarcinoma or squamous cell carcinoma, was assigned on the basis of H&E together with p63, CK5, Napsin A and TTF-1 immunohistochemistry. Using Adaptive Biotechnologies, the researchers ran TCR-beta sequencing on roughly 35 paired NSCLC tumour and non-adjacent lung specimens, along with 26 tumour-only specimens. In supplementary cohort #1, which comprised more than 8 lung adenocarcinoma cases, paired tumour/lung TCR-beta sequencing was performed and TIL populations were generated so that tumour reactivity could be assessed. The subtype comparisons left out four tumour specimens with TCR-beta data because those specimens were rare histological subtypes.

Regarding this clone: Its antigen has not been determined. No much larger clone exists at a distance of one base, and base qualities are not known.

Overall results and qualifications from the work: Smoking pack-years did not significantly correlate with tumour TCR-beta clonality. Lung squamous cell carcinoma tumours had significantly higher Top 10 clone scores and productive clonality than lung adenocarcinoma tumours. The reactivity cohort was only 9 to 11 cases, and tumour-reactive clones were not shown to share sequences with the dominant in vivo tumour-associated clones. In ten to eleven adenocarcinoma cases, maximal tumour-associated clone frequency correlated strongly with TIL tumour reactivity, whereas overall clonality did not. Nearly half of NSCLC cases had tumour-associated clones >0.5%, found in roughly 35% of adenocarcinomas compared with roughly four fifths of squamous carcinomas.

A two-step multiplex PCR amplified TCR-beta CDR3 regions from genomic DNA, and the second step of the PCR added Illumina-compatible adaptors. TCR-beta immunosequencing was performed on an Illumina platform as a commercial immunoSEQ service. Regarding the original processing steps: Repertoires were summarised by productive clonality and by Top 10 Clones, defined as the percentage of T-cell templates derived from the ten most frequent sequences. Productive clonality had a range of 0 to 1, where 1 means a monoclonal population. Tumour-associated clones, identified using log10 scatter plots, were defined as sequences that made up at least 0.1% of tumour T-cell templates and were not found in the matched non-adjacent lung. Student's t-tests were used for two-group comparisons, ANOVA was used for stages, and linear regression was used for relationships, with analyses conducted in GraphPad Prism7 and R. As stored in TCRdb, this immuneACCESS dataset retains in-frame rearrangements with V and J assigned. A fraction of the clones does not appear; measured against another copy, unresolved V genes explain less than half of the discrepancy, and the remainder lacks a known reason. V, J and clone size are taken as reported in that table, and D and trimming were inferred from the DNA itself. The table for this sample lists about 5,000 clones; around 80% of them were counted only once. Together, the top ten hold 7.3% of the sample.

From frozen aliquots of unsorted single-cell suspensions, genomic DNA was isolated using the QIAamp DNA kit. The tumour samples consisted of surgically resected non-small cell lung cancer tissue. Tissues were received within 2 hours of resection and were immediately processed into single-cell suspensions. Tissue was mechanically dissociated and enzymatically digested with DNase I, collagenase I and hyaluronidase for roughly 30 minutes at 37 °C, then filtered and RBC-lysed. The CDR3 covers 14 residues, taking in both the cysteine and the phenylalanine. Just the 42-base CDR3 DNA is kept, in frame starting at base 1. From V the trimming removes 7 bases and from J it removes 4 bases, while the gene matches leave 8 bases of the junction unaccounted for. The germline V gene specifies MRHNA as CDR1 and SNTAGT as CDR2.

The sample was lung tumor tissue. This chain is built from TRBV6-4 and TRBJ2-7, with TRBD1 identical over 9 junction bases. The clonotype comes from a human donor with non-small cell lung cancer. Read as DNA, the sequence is TGTGCCAGCATGCACAGGACAGGGGTTTACGAGCAGTACTTC. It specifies CASMHRTGVYEQYF.